The 30 T cell receptor beta chains listed next were all sequenced from one sample in a study of response to subunit inactivated influenza vaccine. TCRdb reanalysed the RT-PCR reads using MiXCR and keeps one entry per CDR3 protein. The sample records about 160,000 distinct CDR3 sequences, about 11% being singletons. Sequenced material: non-naive T cells sorted from PBMCs, taken 45 days after vaccination. The receptors originated from a man between 45 and 60 years old who received an inactivated influenza vaccine.

This clonotype was seen a handful of times. This chain connects TRBV20-1 to TRBJ2-7; 10 bases are a match to TRBD1. The ends lost 4 bases at V and 5 bases at J; junction bases unmatched: 8. Germline V CDR1 and CDR2: DFQATT, SNEGSKA (reference sequence). The CDR3 has 14 residues. This CDR3 is CSAIFRDRGHEQYF. CDR3 in DNA: TGCAGTGCTATCTTCCGGGACAGGGGTCACGAGCAGTACTTC.

In this sample, this clonotype turned up many times. The chain carries TRBV12-3 or TRBV12-4 and TRBJ2-1; 15 bases align to TRBD2. The V gene end was trimmed by 4 bases and the J gene end by 12 bases; junction bases not matched to a gene: 7. The CDR3 spans 15 residues. The CDR3 sequence is CASSSGLAGGPRQFF. The DNA of the CDR3 is TGTGCCAGCAGTTCCGGACTAGCGGGAGGGCCAAGGCAGTTCTTC.

The chain couples TRBV6-5 to TRBJ1-6, with no clear D. This CDR3 is 12 amino acids long. Germline V gene lookup returns CDR1 MNHEY and CDR2 SVGAGI. V lost 6 bases, J lost 6 bases, and 6 bases lay in between. CDR3 sequence: CASSPVNSPLHF. CDR3 nucleotide sequence: TGTGCCAGCAGCCCGGTTAATTCACCCCTCCACTTT.

This clonotype was detected a few times. The genes are TRBV7-8 and TRBJ2-3; a weak D match, TRBD1 (6 bases). This CDR3 is built from 15 residues. V was clipped by 3 bases and J by 6 bases, with 16 bases between them. Germline CDR1 and CDR2: SGHVS and FQNEAQ. This CDR3 is CASSFNRDLWDTQYF. The CDR3 DNA sequence: TGTGCCAGCAGCTTCAACAGGGATCTTTGGGATACGCAGTATTTT.

This clonotype appeared many times. The gene calls are TRBV12-3 or TRBV12-4 and TRBJ1-1; a possible D gene is TRBD1 (6 bases). The CDR3 consists of 13 residues. The germline V and J ends were trimmed by 7 bases and 8 bases, with 17 bases remaining between them. This CDR3 reads CASKGDTVLEAFF. In nucleotides, the CDR3 is TGTGCCAGCAAGGGGGACACGGTTCTGGAAGCTTTCTTT.

A few counts support this clonotype. The V call is TRBV4-2, the J call TRBJ1-2; the D gene is possibly TRBD1 (6 bases). Germline CDR1 is LGHNA and CDR2 is YNFKEQ. CDR3 size: 19 residues. V was trimmed by 0 bases and J by 3 bases, leaving 23 bases between them. CDR3 region: CASSQDPRRQVLWDYGYTF. The CDR3 region has the DNA TGTGCCAGCAGCCAAGATCCCCGGAGACAGGTTCTTTGGGACTATGGCTACACCTTC.

V usage is TRBV20-1 and J usage is TRBJ2-5; 9 bases match TRBD1. V was pared by 1 base and J by 5 bases, with 11 bases of the junction left unmatched. Germline CDR1 reads DFQATT; CDR2 reads SNEGSKA (reference sequence). The CDR3 totals 16 residues. CDR3 amino acids: CSARGNRDRDQETQYF. DNA for the CDR3: TGCAGTGCTAGAGGGAATCGGGACAGGGATCAGGAGACCCAGTACTTC.

This sequence joins TRBV29-1 and TRBJ2-7; 8 positions agree with TRBD1. This CDR3 has 14 residues. Unmatched junction bases numbered 7, after V lost 6 bases and J lost 0 bases. Per the germline V gene, CDR1 is SQVTM and CDR2 is ANQGSEA. In DNA form, the CDR3 reads TGCAGCGTCGCCCGGACAGGGAGCTCCTACGAGCAGTACTTC. Its translation is CSVARTGSSYEQYF.

This clonotype has a count of ten or more. The chain joins TRBV12-3 or TRBV12-4 to TRBJ2-4; tentatively, D is TRBD2 (7 bases). Trimming pared 5 bases from V and 9 bases from J, leaving 14 bases between. The length of the CDR3 is 13 residues. CDR3 DNA sequence: TGTGCCAGCAGTGGGGGGGGCTTGGGCATTCAGTACTTC. Protein: CASSGGGLGIQYF.

This chain links TRBV6-1 with TRBJ1-1; TRBD1 matches 7 bases. Germline V gene sequence: CDR1 MNHNS, CDR2 SASEGT. The CDR3 length is 12 residues. V shed 9 bases and J 10 bases; nucleotides not matched to a gene: 11. CDR3 bases: TGTGCCAGTAACAGGGGCGGGTTGTCAGCTTTCTTT. Amino acid sequence: CASNRGGLSAFF.

This clonotype was counted only a few times. The chain couples TRBV27 to TRBJ1-1, with D unresolved. Germline V gene lookup returns CDR1 MNHEY and CDR2 SMNVEV (reference sequence). V lost 5 bases and J 1 base, leaving 11 bases between the germline ends. CDR3 length equals 14 residues. DNA of the CDR3: TGTGCCAGCAGTCCTACATTAGGGAACACTGAAGCTTTCTTT. It translates to CASSPTLGNTEAFF.

This clonotype was seen repeatedly, ten times or more. The chain employs TRBV27 and TRBJ1-5, with 10 bases that match TRBD1. CDR1 is MNHEY, CDR2 SMNVEV, per germline (reference sequence). The CDR3 is 16 residues long. Trimming cost V 6 bases and J 0 bases; bases outside gene matches: 5. DNA for the CDR3: TGTGCCAGCAGGGACAGGGGGTTCTATAGCAATCAGCCCCAGCATTTT. This gives the protein CASRDRGFYSNQPQHF.

There are many counts of this clonotype. The V and J genes are TRBV20-1 and TRBJ2-1, with unresolved D. Germline V CDR1 and CDR2: DFQATT, SNEGSKA (reference sequence). Trimming pared 0 bases from V and 0 bases from J, leaving 6 bases between. This CDR3 is 14 amino acids long. The CDR3 is CSARDKSSYNEQFF. CDR3 DNA: TGCAGTGCTAGAGATAAAAGCTCCTACAATGAGCAGTTCTTC.

Sample share makes this clonotype medium-sized (0.01 to 0.1%). The chain combines TRBV5-1 with TRBJ1-1, with TRBD1 matching over 8 bases. The junction had 7 bases not matched to a gene; V was cut back by 2 bases and J by 1 base. This CDR3 is 16 amino acids long. The V gene's germline CDR1 is SGHRS and CDR2 YFSETQ. Here the CDR3 reads CASSFGVDRANTEAFF. CDR3 nucleotides: TGCGCCAGCAGCTTCGGGGTGGACAGGGCGAACACTGAAGCTTTCTTT.

This clonotype was counted a few times. CDR3 region: CASSQERTYQETQYF. DNA of the CDR3: TGCGCCAGCAGCCAAGAGCGAACGTACCAAGAGACCCAGTACTTC. This rearrangement joins TRBV4-3 to TRBJ2-5; D gene unclear. The ends were cut back, 0 bases at V and 0 bases at J, with 8 bases in the middle. Looked up from germline, CDR1 is LGHNA and CDR2 is YSLEER. There are 15 residues in the CDR3.

There are a few counts of this clonotype. The J gene is TRBJ2-1, the V gene TRBV28; 7 bases are shared with TRBD2. Losses at the gene ends were 5 bases for V and 3 bases for J; bases not matched to a gene: 10. Germline assignment: CDR1 MDHEN and CDR2 SYDVKM. The CDR3 covers 16 residues. The CDR3 nucleotides are TGTGCCAGCAGTCTCAGGACTAGTTTTTTCTACAATGAGCAGTTCTTC. Protein: CASSLRTSFFYNEQFF.

The table lists this clonotype with a few counts. The chain is built from TRBV7-9 and TRBJ2-3; the D gene could be TRBD1 or TRBD2 (6 bases each). Germline V gene data show CDR1 as SEHNR and CDR2 as FQNEAQ (reference sequence). This CDR3 comprises 16 residues. V lost 4 bases, J lost 0 bases, and 14 bases lay in between. This CDR3 is CASSSLRGASTDTQYF. DNA for the CDR3: TGTGCCAGCAGCTCGCTGAGGGGGGCAAGCACAGATACGCAGTATTTT.

The J gene is TRBJ1-2, the V gene TRBV6-2 or TRBV6-3; no clear D. The CDR3 length is 13 residues. Germline assignment: CDR1 MNHEY and CDR2 SVGEGT. V gave up 7 bases and J gave up 5 bases, with 14 bases separating them. The CDR3 is CASTPRMVYGYTF. For the CDR3, the DNA is TGTGCCAGCACCCCCCGGATGGTTTATGGCTACACCTTC.

CDR3: CASSLPGQGSARPRKLFF. Here the CDR3 DNA reads TGTGCCAGCAGCCTACCGGGACAGGGTAGCGCAAGGCCGCGAAAACTGTTTTTT. The chain employs TRBV7-2 and TRBJ1-4; TRBD1 aligns across 9 bases. The CDR3 consists of 18 residues. Trimming removed 5 bases from V and 10 bases from J; junction bases left unmatched: 20. Per germline, CDR1 SGHTA and CDR2 FQGNSA.

The rearrangement links TRBV6-2 or TRBV6-3 to TRBJ1-5, with 7 positions matching TRBD1. The germline V gene has CDR1 MNHEY and CDR2 SVGEGT. Unmatched junction bases numbered 2, after V lost 5 bases and J lost 4 bases. The CDR3 length is 13 residues. In DNA, the CDR3 is TGTGCCAGCAGTCGGGACAGAAATCAGCCCCAGCATTTT. It encodes CASSRDRNQPQHF.

This clonotype was recorded at least ten times. The chain combines TRBV15 with TRBJ2-3, with D possibly matching TRBD2 (6 bases). Trimming removed 2 bases at V and 0 bases at J, with 18 bases between. This CDR3 region has 18 residues. Germline V gene sequence: CDR1 LNHNV, CDR2 YYDKDF (reference sequence). CDR3 protein: CATSRLPAGSSSTDTQYF. CDR3 bases: TGTGCCACCAGCAGACTACCAGCGGGTTCCTCTAGCACAGATACGCAGTATTTT.

This chain connects TRBV24-1 to TRBJ2-3; the D call may be TRBD1 or TRBD2 (6 bases each). This CDR3 has 18 residues. Germline V CDR1 and CDR2: KGHDR, SFDVKD. The V gene lost 1 base and the J gene lost 2 bases, with 18 bases spanning the gap. CDR3 bases: TGTGCCACCAGTGATTTACGGGCGGAGGGGGGTGCCACAGATACGCAGTATTTT. Its translation is CATSDLRAEGGATDTQYF.

This clonotype occurred many times. The chain has TRBV18 and TRBJ2-1, with D hard to call. This CDR3 spans 14 amino acids. The germline V and J ends were trimmed by 0 bases and 9 bases, with 12 bases remaining between them. The germline CDR1 and CDR2 sequences are KGHSH and LQKENI. CDR3 sequence: CASSPPARLGEQFF. The CDR3 bases are TGTGCCAGCTCACCACCGGCACGGCTTGGTGAGCAGTTCTTC.

The gene calls are TRBV15 and TRBJ2-4; D may be TRBD1 (5 bases). Deletions cut 2 bases from V and 0 bases from J, with 14 bases between. This CDR3 is 17 amino acids long. CDR1 and CDR2 (germline): LNHNV, YYDKDF (reference sequence). CDR3 sequence (DNA): TGTGCCACCAGCAGACCAACAGGCGTTCTAGCCAAAAACATTCAGTACTTC. The encoded protein is CATSRPTGVLAKNIQYF.

There are a few counts of this clonotype. The J gene is TRBJ2-5, the V gene TRBV6-2 or TRBV6-3; D gene unclear. Trimming left V 3 bases short and J 5 bases short, with 13 bases between. Germline CDR1 MNHEY, CDR2 SVGEGT. The CDR3 contains 14 residues. The CDR3 DNA reads TGTGCCAGCAGTTATCCCTGGGGTCGGGAGACCCAGTACTTC. It translates to CASSYPWGRETQYF.

The table lists this clonotype with many counts. The chain uses TRBV29-1 and TRBJ1-3; no clear D gene. CDR1 is SQVTM, CDR2 ANQGSEA, per germline. The CDR3 covers 14 residues. V was shortened by 4 bases and J by 3 bases, with 13 bases between the two germline ends. Written as DNA, the CDR3 is TGCAGCGTTGGAGACCCGACCCGTGGAAACACCATATATTTT. This encodes CSVGDPTRGNTIYF.

This clonotype came up many times. J is TRBJ1-2 and V is TRBV5-1; TRBD1 aligns across 8 bases. The V and J ends lost 1 base and 5 bases, in that order; junction bases with no gene match: 4. CDR3 size: 14 residues. Germline CDR1 is SGHRS and CDR2 is YFSETQ. The CDR3 reads CASSLPGQAYGYTF. The CDR3 DNA reads TGCGCCAGCAGCTTGCCGGGACAGGCATATGGCTACACCTTC.

Turning to this clonotype: This sequence may be a read error, since a much larger clone differs from it by one base. V usage is TRBV12-3 or TRBV12-4 and J usage is TRBJ2-2; no firm D call. The CDR3 length is 17 residues. In DNA form, the CDR3 reads TGTACCAGCAGTTTAGTTTACACCCGAACGTACACCGGGGAGCTGTTTTTT. Its translation is CTSSLVYTRTYTGELFF.

This clonotype was detected only a few times. This rearrangement joins TRBV12-3 or TRBV12-4 to TRBJ2-7; D possibly corresponds to TRBD1 (5 bases). Trimming removed 7 bases at V and 4 bases at J, with 17 bases between. The CDR3 runs 14 residues. CDR3 sequence (DNA): TGTGCCAGCAAGGAGCAGGGTATGAAGTACGAGCAGTACTTC. As protein: CASKEQGMKYEQYF.

This clonotype has a handful of counts. V and J are TRBV7-9 and TRBJ1-6; no reliable D call. Trimming left V 4 bases short and J 10 bases short, with 8 bases between. The germline V gene encodes CDR1 SEHNR and CDR2 FQNEAQ (reference sequence). The CDR3 runs 12 residues. The CDR3 is CASSSMGSPLHF. Here the CDR3 DNA reads TGTGCCAGCAGCTCCATGGGGTCACCCCTCCACTTT. The variable domain in full, completed from reference TRBV7-9 and TRBJ1-6, reads DTGVSQNPRHKITKRGQNVTFRCDPISEHNRLYWYRQTLGQGPEFLTYFQNEAQLEKSRLLSDRFSAERPKGSFSTLEIQRTEQGDSAMYLCASSSMGSPLHFGNGTRLTVT.